This TCR beta chain is from a study of T cells in Graves' hyperthyroidism and ophthalmopathy. Study in general: Before any treatment, at initial diagnosis, peripheral blood was collected.

CDR3 length equals 16 residues. Looked up from germline, CDR1 is DFQATT and CDR2 is SNEGSKA (reference sequence). The V end lost 0 bases, the J end lost 1 base, and 13 bases lay between the germline ends. The investigators amplified TCR beta CDR3 regions from RNA transcripts. A first-round RT-PCR of the TCR CDR3 used the HTBI primer set. Each CDR3 protein is one row after TCRdb ran MiXCR on the multiplex PCR reads. Of around 270,000 distinct CDR3 sequences listed, 15% to 20% are singletons. This clonotype has only a few counts. Its matching antigen is unknown. Regarding the study as a whole: In blood, most of the thyroid clonotypes expanded above 0.001 were also present.

Each person with ophthalmopathy scored at least 3 on the Clinical Activity Score, reached NOSPECS grade 4 or higher, and had been ill under 3 months. Lactation, pregnancy, other autoimmune disease or uncontrolled infection excluded patients. Sequenced sample: blood. V is TRBV20-1 and J is TRBJ1-3; D possibly corresponds to TRBD1 (6 bases). The sequence was collected from a middle-aged man with Graves' ophthalmopathy. In DNA, the CDR3 is TGCAGTGCTAGAGAACCGGACAGACGTTCTGGAAACACCATATATTTT. As protein: CSAREPDRRSGNTIYF.